This T cell receptor beta chain was captured in a study of cytomegalovirus exposure and HLA in healthy donors. Study as a whole: In an earlier analysis, some 110 million unique TCR beta sequences were found from about 179 million T cells.

60 Vbeta and 13 Jbeta primers were used in PCR. Sequencing was performed with immunoSEQ multiplex PCR; in TCRdb, only in-frame clones are kept and a portion is missing. This sample has fewer than 110,000 clones; roughly 79% occur once, and the top ten carry approximately 3.7%. This CDR3 contains 15 residues. Germline V CDR1 and CDR2: SGHRS, YFSETQ. J lost 3 bases, V lost 0 bases, and 4 bases had no gene match. Sample: PBMCs. This rearrangement joins TRBV5-1 to TRBJ2-7, with 9 bases identical to TRBD2. The TCR originated in a man between 50 and 59 years old in good health and CMV-seropositive. CDR3 in amino acids: CASSLGAGGNYEQYF. As DNA, the CDR3 is TGCGCCAGCAGCTTGGGTGCGGGAGGGAACTACGAGCAGTACTTC. The full variable domain, in which reference TRBV5-1 and TRBJ2-7 provide the parts outside the CDR3, is KAGVTQTPRYLIKTRGQQVTLSCSPISGHRSVSWYQQTPGQGLQFLFEYFSETQRNKGNFPGRFSGRQFSNSRSEMNVSTLELGDSALYLCASSLGAGGNYEQYFGPGTRLTVT.